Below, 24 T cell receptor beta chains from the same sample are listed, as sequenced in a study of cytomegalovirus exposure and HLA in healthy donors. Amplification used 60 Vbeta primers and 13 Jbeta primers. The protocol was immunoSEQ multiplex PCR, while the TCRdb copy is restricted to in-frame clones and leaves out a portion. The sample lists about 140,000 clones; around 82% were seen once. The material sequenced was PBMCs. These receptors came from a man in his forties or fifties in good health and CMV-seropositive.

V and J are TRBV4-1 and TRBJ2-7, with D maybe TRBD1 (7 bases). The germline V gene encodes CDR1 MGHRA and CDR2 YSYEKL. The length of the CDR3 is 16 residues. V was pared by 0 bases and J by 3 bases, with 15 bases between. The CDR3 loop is CASSQDGGGANYEQYF. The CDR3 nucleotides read TGCGCCAGCAGCCAAGATGGAGGGGGCGCGAACTACGAGCAGTACTTC.

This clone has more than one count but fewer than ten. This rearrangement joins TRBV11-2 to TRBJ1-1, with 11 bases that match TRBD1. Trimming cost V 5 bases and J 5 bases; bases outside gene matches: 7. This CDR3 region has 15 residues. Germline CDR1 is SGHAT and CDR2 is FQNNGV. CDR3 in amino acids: CASSKDRGRDTEAFF. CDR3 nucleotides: TGTGCCAGCAGCAAGGACAGGGGGCGGGATACTGAAGCTTTCTTT.

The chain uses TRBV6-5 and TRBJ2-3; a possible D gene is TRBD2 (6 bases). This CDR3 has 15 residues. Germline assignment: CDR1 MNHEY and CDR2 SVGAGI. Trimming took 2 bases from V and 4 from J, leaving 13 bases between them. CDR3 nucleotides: TGTGCCAGCAGTTACGAAGGACCGGGGGCAGATACGCAGTATTTT. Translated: CASSYEGPGADTQYF.

The DNA of the CDR3 is TGTGCCTGGAGCCGGGACAGGGGGGGTAAAGGGACCCAGCATTTT. Protein product: CAWSRDRGGKGTQHF. The chain couples TRBV30 to TRBJ1-5; TRBD1 matches 11 bases. The V gene end was trimmed by 3 bases and the J gene end by 11 bases; junction bases not matched to a gene: 12. The length of the CDR3 is 15 residues. Germline V gene data show CDR1 as GTSNPN and CDR2 as SVGIG (reference sequence). The full variable domain, in which reference TRBV30 and TRBJ1-5 provide the parts outside the CDR3, is SQTIHQWPATLVQPVGSPLSLECTVEGTSNPNLYWYRQAAGRGLQLLFYSVGIGQISSEVPQNLSASRPQDRQFILSSKKLLLSDSGFYLCAWSRDRGGKGTQHFGDGTRLSIL.

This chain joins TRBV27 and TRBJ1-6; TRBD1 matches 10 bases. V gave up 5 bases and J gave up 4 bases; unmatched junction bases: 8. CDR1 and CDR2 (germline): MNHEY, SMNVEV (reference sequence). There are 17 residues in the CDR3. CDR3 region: CASSLVGTGVYNSPLHF. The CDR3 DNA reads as TGTGCCAGCAGTCTCGTCGGGACAGGGGTGTATAATTCACCCCTCCACTTT.

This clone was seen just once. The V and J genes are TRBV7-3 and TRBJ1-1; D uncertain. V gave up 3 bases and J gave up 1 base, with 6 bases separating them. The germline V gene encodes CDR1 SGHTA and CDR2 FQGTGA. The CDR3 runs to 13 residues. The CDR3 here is CASSLAWNTEAFF. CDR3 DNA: TGTGCCAGCAGCTTGGCATGGAACACTGAAGCTTTCTTT.

The CDR3, as DNA: TGCGCCAGCAGCCAAGATGGGCGCGGGGTGGATACGCAGTATTTT. Encoded protein: CASSQDGRGVDTQYF. The chain has TRBV4-3 and TRBJ2-3, with D maybe TRBD2 (6 bases). V shed 0 bases and J shed 6 bases, with 13 bases lying between them. From germline, CDR1 is LGHNA and CDR2 YSLEER. The CDR3 consists of 15 residues.

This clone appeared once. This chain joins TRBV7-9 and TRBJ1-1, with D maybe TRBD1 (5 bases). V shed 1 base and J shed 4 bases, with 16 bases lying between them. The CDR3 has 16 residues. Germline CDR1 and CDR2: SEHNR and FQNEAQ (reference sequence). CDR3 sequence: CASSLDLAGEGTEAFF. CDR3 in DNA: TGTGCCAGCAGCTTAGATCTGGCGGGGGAGGGCACTGAAGCTTTCTTT.

As DNA, the CDR3 is TGTGCCAGCCGACCGGGACAGGGTCCCTACGAGCAGTACTTC. Translated: CASRPGQGPYEQYF. J is TRBJ2-5 and V is TRBV11-3; 9 nucleotides align to TRBD1. Matching the DNA end better, TRBJ2-7 makes the J call doubtful. This CDR3 is built from 14 residues. Per germline, CDR1 SGHNT and CDR2 YENEEA.

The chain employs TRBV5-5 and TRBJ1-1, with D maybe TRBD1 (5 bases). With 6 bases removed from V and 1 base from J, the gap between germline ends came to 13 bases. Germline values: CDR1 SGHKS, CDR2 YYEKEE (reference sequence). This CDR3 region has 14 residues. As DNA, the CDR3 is TGTGCCAGCAAGCCCCCAGGGTCGAACACTGAAGCTTTCTTT. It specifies CASKPPGSNTEAFF.

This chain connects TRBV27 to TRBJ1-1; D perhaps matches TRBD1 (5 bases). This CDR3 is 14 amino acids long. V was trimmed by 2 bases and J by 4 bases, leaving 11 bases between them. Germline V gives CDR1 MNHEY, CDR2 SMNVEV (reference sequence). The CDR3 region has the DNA TGTGCCAGCAGTTTACGGGAGGGGCTCACTGAAGCTTTCTTT. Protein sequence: CASSLREGLTEAFF.

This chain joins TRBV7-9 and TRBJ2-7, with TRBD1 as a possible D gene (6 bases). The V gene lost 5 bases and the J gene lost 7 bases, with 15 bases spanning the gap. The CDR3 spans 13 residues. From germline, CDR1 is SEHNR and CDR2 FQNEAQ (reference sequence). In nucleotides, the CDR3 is TGTGCCAGCAGCCCGAGGACAGTCTGGGAGCAGTACTTC. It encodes CASSPRTVWEQYF.

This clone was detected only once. The CDR3 DNA is TGTGCCAGCAGCTCCGGGACAGACACCGGGGAGCTGTTTTTT. It encodes CASSSGTDTGELFF. The chain joins TRBV7-8 to TRBJ2-2, with TRBD1 matching over 7 bases. This CDR3 contains 14 residues. The ends lost 4 bases at V and 3 bases at J; junction bases unmatched: 2. Per the germline V gene, CDR1 is SGHVS and CDR2 is FQNEAQ.

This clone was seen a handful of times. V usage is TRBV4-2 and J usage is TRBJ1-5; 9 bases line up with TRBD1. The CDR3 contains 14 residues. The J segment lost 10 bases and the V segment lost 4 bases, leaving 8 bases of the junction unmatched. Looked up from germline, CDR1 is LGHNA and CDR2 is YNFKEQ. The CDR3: CASSLGDREYPQHF. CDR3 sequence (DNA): TGTGCCAGCAGCCTCGGGGACAGGGAATATCCCCAGCATTTT.

Here the CDR3 DNA reads TGTGCCAGCAGACCAACAATTTCCCGCACCGGGGAGCTGTTTTTT. Its translation is CASRPTISRTGELFF. The V call is TRBV7-2, the J call TRBJ2-2; no definite D call. Trimming stripped 6 bases from V and 4 bases from J, with 15 bases between. The CDR3 runs 15 residues. The germline V gene encodes CDR1 SGHTA and CDR2 FQGNSA.

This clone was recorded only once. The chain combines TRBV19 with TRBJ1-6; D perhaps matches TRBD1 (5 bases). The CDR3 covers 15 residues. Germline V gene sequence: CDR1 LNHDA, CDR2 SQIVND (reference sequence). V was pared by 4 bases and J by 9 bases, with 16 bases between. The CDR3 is CASSSGGALSSPLHF. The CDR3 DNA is TGTGCCAGTAGTAGTGGAGGGGCTCTTTCTTCACCCCTCCACTTT.

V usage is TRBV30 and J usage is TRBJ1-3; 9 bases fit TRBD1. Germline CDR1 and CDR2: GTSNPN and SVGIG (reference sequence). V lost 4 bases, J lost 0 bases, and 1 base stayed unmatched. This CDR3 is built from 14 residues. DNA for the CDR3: TGTGCCTGGAAGACAGGGGGCTCTGGAAACACCATATATTTT. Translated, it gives CAWKTGGSGNTIYF.

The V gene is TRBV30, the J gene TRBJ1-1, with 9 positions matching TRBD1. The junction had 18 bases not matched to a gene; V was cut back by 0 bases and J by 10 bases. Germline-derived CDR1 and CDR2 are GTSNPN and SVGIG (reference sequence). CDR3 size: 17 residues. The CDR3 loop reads CAWSVQVSGTGKVVAFF. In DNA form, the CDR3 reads TGTGCCTGGAGTGTACAGGTTTCCGGGACAGGGAAGGTTGTAGCTTTCTTT.

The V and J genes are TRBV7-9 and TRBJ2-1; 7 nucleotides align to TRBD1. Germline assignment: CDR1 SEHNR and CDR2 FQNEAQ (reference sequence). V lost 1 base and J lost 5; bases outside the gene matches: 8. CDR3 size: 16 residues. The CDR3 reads CASSLGQGETHNEQFF. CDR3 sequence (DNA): TGTGCCAGCAGCTTAGGGCAGGGGGAGACTCACAATGAGCAGTTCTTC.

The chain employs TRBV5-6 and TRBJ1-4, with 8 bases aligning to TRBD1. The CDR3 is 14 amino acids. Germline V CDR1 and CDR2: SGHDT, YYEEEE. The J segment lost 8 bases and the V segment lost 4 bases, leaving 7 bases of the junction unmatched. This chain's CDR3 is CASSVDRGVEKLFF. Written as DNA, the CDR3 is TGTGCCAGCAGCGTAGACAGGGGCGTCGAAAAACTGTTTTTT.

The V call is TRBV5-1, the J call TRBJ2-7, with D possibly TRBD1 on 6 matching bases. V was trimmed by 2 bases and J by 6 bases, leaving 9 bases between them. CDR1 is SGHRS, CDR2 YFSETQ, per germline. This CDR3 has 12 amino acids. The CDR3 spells CASSLQGFEQYF. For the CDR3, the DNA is TGCGCCAGCAGCTTACAGGGCTTCGAGCAGTACTTC.

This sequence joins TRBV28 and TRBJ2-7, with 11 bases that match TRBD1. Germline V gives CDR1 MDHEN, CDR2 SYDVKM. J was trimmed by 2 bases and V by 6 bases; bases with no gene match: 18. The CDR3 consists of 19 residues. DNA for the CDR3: TGTGCCAGCAGCACCTTAGGTTGGCTACCGGGACAGGGGGCCTACGAGCAGTACTTC. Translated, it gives CASSTLGWLPGQGAYEQYF.

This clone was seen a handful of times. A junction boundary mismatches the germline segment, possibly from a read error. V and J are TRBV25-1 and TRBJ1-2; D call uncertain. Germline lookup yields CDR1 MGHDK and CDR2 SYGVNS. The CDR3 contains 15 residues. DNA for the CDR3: TGTGCCAGCAGGGAATATTGGGCCAGTCAGAATGGCTACACCTTC. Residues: CASREYWASQNGYTF.

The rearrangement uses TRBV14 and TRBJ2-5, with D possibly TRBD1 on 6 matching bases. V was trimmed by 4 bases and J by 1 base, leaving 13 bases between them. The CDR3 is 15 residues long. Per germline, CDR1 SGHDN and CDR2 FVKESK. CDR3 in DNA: TGTGCCAGCAGCCCCGGGTACAGGGTCCAAGAGACCCAGTACTTC. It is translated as CASSPGYRVQETQYF.